This TCR beta chain is from a study of CD8+CD57+ T cells in acquired aplastic anemia. Comment on this clonotype: Its antigen is still unknown.

There are 13 residues in the CDR3. In germline, CDR1 is SGDLS, CDR2 YYNGEE. V lost 2 bases, J lost 8 bases, and 6 bases stayed unmatched. The study's findings and limits: Patient and control CD8+ Simpson's diversity was not significantly different. Overlap between patients and controls comprised about 28 CD8+ CDR3 sequences.

Genomic DNA was employed as the template in profiling TCR beta VDJ and CDR3. TCRdb used MiXCR to reprocess the reads, holding one entry per CDR3 protein. The sample lists 400,000 to 450,000 distinct CDR3 sequences, about two thirds seen once, with 3% to 5% in the top ten. The V and J genes are TRBV9 and TRBJ1-2; 7 bases line up with TRBD1. The specimen was sorted CD4+, CD8+, or CD8+CD57+ T cells (not recorded which) from PBMCs. The source is a human donor in good health, serving as a control. The CDR3 is CASSVFTGDGYTF. The CDR3 nucleotides read TGTGCCAGCAGCGTCTTTACAGGGGACGGCTACACCTTC.